The present T cell receptor beta chain was sequenced within a study of blood T cell repertoires in COVID-19. Study information: PBMCs, B-cell-depleted T cells, or T cells were the source of the cDNA or gDNA that made up the material.

Followed over time, Seattle patients had been enrolled while infection was active. Losses at the gene ends were 4 bases for V and 13 bases for J; bases not matched to a gene: 8. The CDR3 loop spans 12 amino acids. Germline CDR1 is MNHNY and CDR2 is SVGAGI (reference sequence). The table came from immunoSEQ multiplex PCR; TCRdb's copy has only in-frame clones and leaves some out. Of 120,000 to 150,000 clones in the sample, approximately 83% were seen once. The chain employs TRBV6-6 and TRBJ1-2, with 8 bases aligning to TRBD1. This receptor was identified in a woman in her sixties with COVID-19, enrolled during active disease. The sample taken for sequencing was peripheral blood. The CDR3 DNA follows: TGTGCCAGCAGTTCGCGGACAGGGAAAAGCACCTTC. Protein: CASSSRTGKSTF.